This T cell receptor (beta chain) was profiled in a study of shared clonotypes between healthy human individuals. The study, taken as a whole, reports: It was observed that 5% to 6.5% of naive CD4 clonotypes were shared across several donors. Generation of non-shared clonotypes was less probable than generation of clonotypes shared by all four donors.

A word on this clone: Its antigen is unidentified.

Genomic DNA of each subset was evenly split across several immunoSEQ plates. The method was immunoSEQ multiplex PCR; TCRdb's version includes in-frame clones alone and lacks a portion of them. The sample includes fewer than 1.6 million clones, 97% to 99% of them seen just once. With 5 bases removed from V and 1 base from J, the gap between germline ends came to 18 bases. CDR1 and CDR2 from the germline V gene are SGDLS and YYNGEE. The CDR3 runs 16 residues. This TCR came from a man aged 30 to 39 in good health. The sample taken for sequencing was naive CD4+ T cells sorted from blood. The subset is: CD45RA+ positively selected. The rearrangement links TRBV9 to TRBJ1-2, with D tentatively TRBD1 (5 bases). This chain's CDR3 is CASSTRGDNVNYGYTF. The CDR3 nucleotides read TGTGCCAGCAGTACTAGGGGAGACAACGTTAACTATGGCTACACCTTC.